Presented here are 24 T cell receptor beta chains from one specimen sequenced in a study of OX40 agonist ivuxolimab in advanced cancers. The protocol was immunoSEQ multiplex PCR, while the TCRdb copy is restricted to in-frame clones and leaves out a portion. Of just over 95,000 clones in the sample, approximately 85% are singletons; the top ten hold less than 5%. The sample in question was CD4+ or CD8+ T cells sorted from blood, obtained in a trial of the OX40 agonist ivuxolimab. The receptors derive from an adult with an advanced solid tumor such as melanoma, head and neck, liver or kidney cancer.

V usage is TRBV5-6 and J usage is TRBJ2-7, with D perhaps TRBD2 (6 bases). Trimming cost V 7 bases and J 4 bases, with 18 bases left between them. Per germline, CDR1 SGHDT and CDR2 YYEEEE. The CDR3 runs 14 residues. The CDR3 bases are TGTGCCAGCGTCAATGTAGCGGCTCCTTACGAGCAGTACTTC. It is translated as CASVNVAAPYEQYF.

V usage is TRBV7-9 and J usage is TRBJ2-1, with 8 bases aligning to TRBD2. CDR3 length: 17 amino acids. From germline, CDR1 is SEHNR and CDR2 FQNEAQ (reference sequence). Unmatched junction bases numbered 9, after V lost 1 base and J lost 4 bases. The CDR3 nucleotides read TGTGCCAGCAGCTTAGTTGGTAGCGGGATATGGTACAATGAGCAGTTCTTC. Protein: CASSLVGSGIWYNEQFF. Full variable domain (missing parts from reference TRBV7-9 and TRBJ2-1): DTGVSQNPRHKITKRGQNVTFRCDPISEHNRLYWYRQTLGQGPEFLTYFQNEAQLEKSRLLSDRFSAERPKGSFSTLEIQRTEQGDSAMYLCASSLVGSGIWYNEQFFGPGTRLTVL.

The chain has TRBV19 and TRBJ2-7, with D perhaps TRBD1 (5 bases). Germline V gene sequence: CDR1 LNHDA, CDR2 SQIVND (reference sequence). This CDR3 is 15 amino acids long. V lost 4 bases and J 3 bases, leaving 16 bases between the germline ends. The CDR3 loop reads CASSTVGRVLYEQYF. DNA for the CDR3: TGTGCCAGTAGTACCGTCGGCAGGGTCCTCTACGAGCAGTACTTC.

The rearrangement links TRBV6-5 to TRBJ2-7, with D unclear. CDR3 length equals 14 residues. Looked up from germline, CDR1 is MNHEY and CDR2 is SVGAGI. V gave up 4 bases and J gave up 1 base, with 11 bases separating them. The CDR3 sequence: CASSSVSRSYEQYF. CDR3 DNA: TGTGCCAGCAGTTCGGTGTCAAGGTCCTACGAGCAGTACTTC.

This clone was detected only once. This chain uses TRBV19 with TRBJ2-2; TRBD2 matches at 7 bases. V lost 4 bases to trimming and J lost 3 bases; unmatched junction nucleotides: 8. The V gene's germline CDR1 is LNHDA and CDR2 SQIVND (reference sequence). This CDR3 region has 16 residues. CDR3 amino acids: CASSTPPAGYTGELFF. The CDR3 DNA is TGTGCCAGTAGTACCCCCCCAGCGGGATACACCGGGGAGCTGTTTTTT.

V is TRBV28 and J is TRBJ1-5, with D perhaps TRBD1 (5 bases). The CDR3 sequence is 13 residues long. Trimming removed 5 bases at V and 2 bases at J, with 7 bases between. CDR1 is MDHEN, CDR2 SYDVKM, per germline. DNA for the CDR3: TGTGCCAGCAGTCCGACAGGCAATCAGCCCCAGCATTTT. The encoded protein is CASSPTGNQPQHF. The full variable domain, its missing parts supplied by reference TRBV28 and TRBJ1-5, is DVKVTQSSRYLVKRTGEKVFLECVQDMDHENMFWYRQDPGLGLRLIYFSYDVKMKEKGDIPEGYSVSREKKERFSLILESASTNQTSMYLCASSPTGNQPQHFGDGTRLSIL.

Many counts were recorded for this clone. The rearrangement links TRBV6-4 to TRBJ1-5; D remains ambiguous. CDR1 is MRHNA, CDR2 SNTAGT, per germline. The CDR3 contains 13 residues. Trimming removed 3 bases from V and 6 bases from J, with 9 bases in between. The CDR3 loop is CASSEGIGQPQHF. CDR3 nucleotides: TGTGCCAGCAGTGAGGGAATAGGTCAGCCCCAGCATTTT.

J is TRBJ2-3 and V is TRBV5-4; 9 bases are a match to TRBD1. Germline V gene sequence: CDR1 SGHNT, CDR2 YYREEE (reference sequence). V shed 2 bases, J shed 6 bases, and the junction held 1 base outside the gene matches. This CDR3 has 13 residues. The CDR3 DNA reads TGTGCCAGCAGCTTCACAGGGGGCGATACGCAGTATTTT. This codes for CASSFTGGDTQYF.

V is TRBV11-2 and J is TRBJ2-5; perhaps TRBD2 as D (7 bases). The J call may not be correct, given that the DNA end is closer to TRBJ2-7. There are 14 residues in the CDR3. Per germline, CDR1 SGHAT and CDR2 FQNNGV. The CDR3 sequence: CASSLKGGAYEQYF. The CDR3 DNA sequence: TGTGCCAGCAGCTTAAAGGGGGGGGCCTACGAGCAGTACTTC.

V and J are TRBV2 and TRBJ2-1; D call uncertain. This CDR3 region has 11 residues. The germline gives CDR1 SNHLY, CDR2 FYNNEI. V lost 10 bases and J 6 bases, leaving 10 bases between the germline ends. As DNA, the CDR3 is TGTGCCACCAAGACTTTCAATGAGCAGTTCTTC. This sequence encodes CATKTFNEQFF. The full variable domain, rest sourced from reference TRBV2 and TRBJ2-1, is EPEVTQTPSHQVTQMGQEVILRCVPISNHLYFYWYRQILGQKVEFLVSFYNNEISEKSEIFDDQFSVERPDGSNFTLKIRSTKLEDSAMYFCATKTFNEQFFGPGTRLTVL.

The CDR3 bases are TGTGCCAGCATCCAGTCGGTTCGATATGGGGCCAACGTCCTGACTTTC. Translating it yields CASIQSVRYGANVLTF. The chain recombines TRBV5-6 with TRBJ2-6; D gene uncertain. This CDR3 comprises 16 residues. Germline V CDR1 and CDR2: SGHDT, YYEEEE. Deletions cut 6 bases from V and 3 bases from J, with 16 bases between.

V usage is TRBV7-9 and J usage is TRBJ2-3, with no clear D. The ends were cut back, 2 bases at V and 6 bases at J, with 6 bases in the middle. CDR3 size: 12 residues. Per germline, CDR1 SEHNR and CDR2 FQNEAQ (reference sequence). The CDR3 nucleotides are TGTGCCAGCAGCTTACCGGGCGATACGCAGTATTTT. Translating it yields CASSLPGDTQYF.

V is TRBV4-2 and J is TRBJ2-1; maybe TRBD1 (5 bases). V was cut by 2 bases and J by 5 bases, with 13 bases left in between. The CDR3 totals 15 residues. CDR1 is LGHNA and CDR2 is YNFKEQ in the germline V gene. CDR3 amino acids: CASSQSLLGHNEQFF. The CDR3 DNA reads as TGTGCCAGCAGCCAATCCCTCCTGGGGCACAATGAGCAGTTCTTC.

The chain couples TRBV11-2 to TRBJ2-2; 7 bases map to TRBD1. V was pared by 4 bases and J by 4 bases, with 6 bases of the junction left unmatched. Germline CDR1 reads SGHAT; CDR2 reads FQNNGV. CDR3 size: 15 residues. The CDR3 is CASSSRQGGTGELFF. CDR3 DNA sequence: TGTGCCAGCAGCTCACGACAGGGTGGCACCGGGGAGCTGTTTTTT.

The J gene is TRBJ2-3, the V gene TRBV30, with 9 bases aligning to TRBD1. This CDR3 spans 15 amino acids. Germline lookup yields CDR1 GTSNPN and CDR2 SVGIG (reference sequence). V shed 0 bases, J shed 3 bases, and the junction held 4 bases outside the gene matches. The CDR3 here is CAWSVQGAPTDTQYF. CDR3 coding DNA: TGTGCCTGGAGTGTACAGGGGGCGCCGACAGATACGCAGTATTTT. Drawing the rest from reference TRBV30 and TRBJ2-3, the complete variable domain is SQTIHQWPATLVQPVGSPLSLECTVEGTSNPNLYWYRQAAGRGLQLLFYSVGIGQISSEVPQNLSASRPQDRQFILSSKKLLLSDSGFYLCAWSVQGAPTDTQYFGPGTRLTVL.

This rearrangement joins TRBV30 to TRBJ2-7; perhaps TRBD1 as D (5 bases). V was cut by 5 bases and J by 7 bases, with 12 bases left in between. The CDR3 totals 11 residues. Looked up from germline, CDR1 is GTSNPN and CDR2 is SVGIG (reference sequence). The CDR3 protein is CAWGAAGEQYF. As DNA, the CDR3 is TGTGCCTGGGGGGCAGCTGGGGAGCAGTACTTC.

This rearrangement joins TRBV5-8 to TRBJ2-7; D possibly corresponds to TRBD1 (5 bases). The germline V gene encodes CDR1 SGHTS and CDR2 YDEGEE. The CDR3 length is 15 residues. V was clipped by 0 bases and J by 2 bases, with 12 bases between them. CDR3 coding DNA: TGTGCCAGCAGCTTGGGGGTGGCCAGGGCCTACGAGCAGTACTTC. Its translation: CASSLGVARAYEQYF.

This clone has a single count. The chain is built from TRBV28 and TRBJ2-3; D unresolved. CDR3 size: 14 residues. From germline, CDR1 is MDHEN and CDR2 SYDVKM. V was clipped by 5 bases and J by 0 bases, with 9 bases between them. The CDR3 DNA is TGTGCCAGCAGTGAGTCTACTAGCACAGATACGCAGTATTTT. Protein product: CASSESTSTDTQYF.

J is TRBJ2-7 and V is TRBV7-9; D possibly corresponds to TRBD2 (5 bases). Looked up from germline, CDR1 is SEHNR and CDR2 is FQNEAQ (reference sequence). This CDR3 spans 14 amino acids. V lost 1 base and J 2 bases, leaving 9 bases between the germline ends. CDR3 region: CASSLGGPPYEQYF. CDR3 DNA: TGTGCCAGCAGCTTAGGAGGGCCCCCCTACGAGCAGTACTTC.

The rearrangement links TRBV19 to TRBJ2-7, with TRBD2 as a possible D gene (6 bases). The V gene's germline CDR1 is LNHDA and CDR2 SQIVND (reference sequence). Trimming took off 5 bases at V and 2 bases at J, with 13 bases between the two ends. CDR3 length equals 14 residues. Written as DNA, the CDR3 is TGTGCCAGTAGTCTAAGCGGGTCCCCCTACGAGCAGTACTTC. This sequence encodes CASSLSGSPYEQYF.

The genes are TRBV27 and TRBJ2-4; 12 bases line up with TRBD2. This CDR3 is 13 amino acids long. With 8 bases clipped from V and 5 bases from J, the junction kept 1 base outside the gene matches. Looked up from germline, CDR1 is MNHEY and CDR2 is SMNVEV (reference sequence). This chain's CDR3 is CASRLAGENIQYF. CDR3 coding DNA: TGTGCCAGCCGACTAGCGGGGGAAAACATTCAGTACTTC.

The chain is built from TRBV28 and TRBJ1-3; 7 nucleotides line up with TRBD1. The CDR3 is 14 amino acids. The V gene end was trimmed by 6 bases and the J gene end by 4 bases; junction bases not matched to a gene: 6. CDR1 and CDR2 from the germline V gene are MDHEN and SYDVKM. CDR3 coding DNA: TGTGCCAGCAGGATACAGGGGTTAGGAAACACCATATATTTT. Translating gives CASRIQGLGNTIYF.

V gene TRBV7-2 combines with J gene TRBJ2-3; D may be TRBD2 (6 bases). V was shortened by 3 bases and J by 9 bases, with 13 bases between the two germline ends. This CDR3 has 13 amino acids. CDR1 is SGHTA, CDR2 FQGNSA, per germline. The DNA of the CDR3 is TGTGCCAGCAGCTTCCAGACTAGAAGGACGCAGTATTTT. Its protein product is CASSFQTRRTQYF.

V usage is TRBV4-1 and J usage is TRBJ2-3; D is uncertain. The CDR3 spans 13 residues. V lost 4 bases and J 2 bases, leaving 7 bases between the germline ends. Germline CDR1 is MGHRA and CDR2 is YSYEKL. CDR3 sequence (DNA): TGCGCCAGCAGCCCGCATTACACAGATACGCAGTATTTT. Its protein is CASSPHYTDTQYF.